A selection of T cell receptor beta chains follows, all from one sample in a study of CD8 T cells in Susac syndrome. TCRdb recomputed calls from the immunoSEQ multiplex PCR reads with MiXCR, one row per CDR3 protein. The profile shows 200,000 to 300,000 distinct CDR3 sequences, 96% of them singletons. Sequencing input: CD4+ T cells from PBMCs. Receptor source: a human donor with Susac syndrome. Each CDR3 is given with its conserved first and last residue. A D gene is named only where the DNA matches it firmly. Size is omitted from some rows. Given values are once, few, many or a class for expanded clones.

>TRBV15|TRBJ2-1|-|-
TGTGCCACCAACGCGAAACCCGTAAGGGGGGGAGGGGTGAATGAGCAGTTCTTC
CATNAKPVRGGGVNEQFF
>TRBV5-1|TRBJ2-5|-|-
TGCGCCAGCAGCTATGGACAGCCGAGGGAGACCCAGTACTTC
CASSYGQPRETQYF
>TRBV5-1|TRBJ1-5|-|-
TGCGCCAGCAGCTTGACAAGCAGCCAGCCCCAGCATTTT
CASSLTSSQPQHF
>TRBV7-9|TRBJ2-5|-|-
TGTGCCAGCAGCCCAAAGGGGAACAAGTTGGAGACCCAGTACTTC
CASSPKGNKLETQYF
>TRBV3-1|TRBJ1-2|-|-
TGTGCCAGCAGCCAAGGGGATCATGGCTACACCTTC
CASSQGDHGYTF
>TRBV27|TRBJ2-7|-|TRBD2
TGTGCCAGCAGTTTCTGGCGGGAGCACTCCTACGAGCAGTACTTC
CASSFWREHSYEQYF
>TRBV29-1|TRBJ2-7|-|-
TGCAGCGTTCGAGGACTGGGGGTCTACGAGCAGTACTTC
CSVRGLGVYEQYF
>TRBV29-1|TRBJ2-5|-|TRBD1
TGCAGCGCCGCCGACAGGGAAGAGACCCAGTACTTC
CSAADREETQYF
>TRBV30|TRBJ1-2|-|-
TGTGCCTGGACGCCCTCTATCATGGGCTACACCTTC
CAWTPSIMGYTF
>TRBV18|TRBJ1-2|-|TRBD1
TGTGCCAGCTCACGGGACAGGAATGGCTACACCTTC
CASSRDRNGYTF
>TRBV29-1|TRBJ2-2|once|TRBD2
TGCAGCTACTCGGGACTAGCGGGAGTTCCCGGGGAGCTGTTTTTT
CSYSGLAGVPGELFF
>TRBV5-4|TRBJ2-7|once|TRBD2
TGTGCCAGCAGCTTGGAGCCTAGCGGGCATGCCTACGAGCAGTACTTC
CASSLEPSGHAYEQYF
>TRBV14|TRBJ2-5|-|TRBD2
TGTGCCATCTACAGGCGGGAGGTTCCAAAGACCCAGTACTTC
CAIYRREVPKTQYF
>TRBV9|TRBJ1-1|-|TRBD1
TGTGCCAGCAGCCCACGACAGGGGGCGGTCACTGAAGCTTTCTTT
CASSPRQGAVTEAFF
>TRBV20-1|TRBJ2-3|-|TRBD2
TGCAGTGCTAGTCTGACTAGCGGGAGGGCGACAGATACGCAGTATTTT
CSASLTSGRATDTQYF
>TRBV29-1|TRBJ2-3|-|-
TGCAGCGTTGAAGTGCGTCTCACAGATACGCAGTATTTT
CSVEVRLTDTQYF
>TRBV5-1|TRBJ2-1|-|TRBD1
TGCGCCAGCAGCTTGCAGGGGGCCGTCTACAATGAGCAGTTCTTC
CASSLQGAVYNEQFF
>TRBV9|TRBJ1-2|-|-
TGTGCCAGCAGCGCCGCGGGGGGGCGAGGAGAGGGCTACACCTTC
CASSAAGGRGEGYTF
>TRBV28|TRBJ2-1|-|TRBD1
TGTGCCAGCAGTTCGGCGGGACAGGGGACGAATGAGCAGTTCTTC
CASSSAGQGTNEQFF
>TRBV27|TRBJ2-1|-|-
TGTGCCAGCAGTTTAAGAACAGACAATGAGCAGTTCTTC
CASSLRTDNEQFF
>TRBV10-1|TRBJ2-7|-|-
TGCGCCAGCAGTACCGGGACACGATACTCCTACGAGCAGTACTTC
CASSTGTRYSYEQYF
>TRBV24-1|TRBJ2-3|-|-
TGTGCCACCAGTGATTTCGGACAGCGCACAGATACGCAGTATTTT
CATSDFGQRTDTQYF
>TRBV7-6|TRBJ1-3|-|TRBD1
TGTGCCAGCAGCAACGACAGGGTTGAAAACACCATATATTTT
CASSNDRVENTIYF
>TRBV28|TRBJ2-6|-|-
TGTGCCAGCAGTTTACAGGGGAACTCTGGGGCCAACGTCCTGACTTTC
CASSLQGNSGANVLTF
>TRBV20-1|TRBJ2-7|-|-
TGCAGTGCTAATCAGGGCAGTAACGAGCAGTACTTC
CSANQGSNEQYF
>TRBV29-1|TRBJ2-1|-|TRBD2
TGCAGCGTTGCGGTCGGCGGGGGGCGGCCTGAGCAGTTCTTC
CSVAVGGGRPEQFF
>TRBV29-1|TRBJ1-1|-|-
TGCAGCACAGTGGTGACCTCGGATGGTGAAGCTTTCTTT
CSTVVTSDGEAFF
>TRBV5-4|TRBJ2-7|-|TRBD1
TGTGCCAGCAGCTTGGTGTGGAGCAGGGGGTCCTACGAGCAGTACTTC
CASSLVWSRGSYEQYF
>TRBV24-1|TRBJ2-3|once|TRBD1
TGTGCCACCATCGACAGGGAGACAGATACGCAGTATTTT
CATIDRETDTQYF
>TRBV20-1|TRBJ1-2|-|TRBD1
TGCAGTGCTAGGGGACAGGGGAGGGGCTATGGCTACACCTTC
CSARGQGRGYGYTF
>TRBV7-2|TRBJ2-3|once|-
TGTGCCAGCAGCTTAGGACTGCGAGATACGCAGTATTTT
CASSLGLRDTQYF
>TRBV7-9|TRBJ2-1|-|-
TGTGCCAGCAGCTTAGTAAACAGGGATGAGCAGTTCTTC
CASSLVNRDEQFF
>TRBV5-1|TRBJ2-4|-|TRBD1
TGCGCCAGCAGCTCCGGGGACAGAAAAAACATTCAGTACTTC
CASSSGDRKNIQYF
>TRBV11-2|TRBJ2-3|-|TRBD2
TGTGCCAGCAGCTTAGTTGGCGGGAGGCCCGCCCCCACGCAGTATTTT
CASSLVGGRPAPTQYF
>TRBV29-1|TRBJ2-7|-|-
TGCAGCGTTGTTGTTAGGGCCCTCAACGAGCAGTACTTC
CSVVVRALNEQYF
>TRBV19|TRBJ1-2|-|-
TGTGCCAGTAGTAGGGGCTCTAACTATGGCTACACCTTC
CASSRGSNYGYTF
>TRBV9|TRBJ2-2|-|-
TGTGCCAGCAGCGCACCGAACACCGGGGAGCTGTTTTTT
CASSAPNTGELFF
>TRBV29-1|TRBJ1-5|-|-
TGCAGCGTCAAGGGGAATAGCAATCAGCCCCAGCATTTT
CSVKGNSNQPQHF
>TRBV9|TRBJ1-2|-|-
TGTGCCAGCAGCGTAGGATCTGGGTATGGCTACACCTTC
CASSVGSGYGYTF
>TRBV7-3|TRBJ2-1|-|-
TGTGCCAGCAGCTTAGGGGGCGCTAGGGATGAGCAGTTCTTC
CASSLGGARDEQFF
>TRBV20-1|TRBJ2-7|-|-
TGCAGTGCAGGAGGGGGGCGGGCCGAGCAGTACTTC
CSAGGGRAEQYF
>TRBV20-1|TRBJ2-5|-|TRBD1
TGCAGTGCTAGAAGACAGGGTCTTTTCCAAGAGACCCAGTACTTC
CSARRQGLFQETQYF
>TRBV10-3|TRBJ2-7|-|-
TGTGCCATCAGACAGGGCTCCTACGAGCAGTACTTC
CAIRQGSYEQYF
>TRBV20-1|TRBJ2-6|-|-
TGCAGTGCTAGAGCTGGGGCCAACGTCCTGACTTTC
CSARAGANVLTF
>TRBV5-4|TRBJ1-4|-|-
TGTGCCAGCAGCCGCGGGGAGGGGACTACTAATGAAAAACTGTTTTTT
CASSRGEGTTNEKLFF
>TRBV20-1|TRBJ2-1|-|TRBD2
TGCAGTGCGGACCCGAGTAGCGGGAGTAATGAGCAGTTCTTC
CSADPSSGSNEQFF